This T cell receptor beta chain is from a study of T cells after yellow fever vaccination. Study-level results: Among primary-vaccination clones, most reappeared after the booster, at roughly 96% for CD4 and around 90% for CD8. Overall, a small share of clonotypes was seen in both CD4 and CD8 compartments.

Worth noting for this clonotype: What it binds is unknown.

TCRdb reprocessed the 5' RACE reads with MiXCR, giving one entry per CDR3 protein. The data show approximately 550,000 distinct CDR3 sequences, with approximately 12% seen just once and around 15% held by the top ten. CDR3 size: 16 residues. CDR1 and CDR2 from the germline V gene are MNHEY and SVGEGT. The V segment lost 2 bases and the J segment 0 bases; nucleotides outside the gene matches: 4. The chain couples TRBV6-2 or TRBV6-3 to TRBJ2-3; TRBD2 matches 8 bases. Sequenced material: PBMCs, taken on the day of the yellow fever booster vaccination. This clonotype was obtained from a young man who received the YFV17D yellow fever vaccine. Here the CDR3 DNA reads TGTGCCAGCAGTTACGGGGCTAGCGGGAGCACAGATACGCAGTATTTT. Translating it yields CASSYGASGSTDTQYF.